This TCR beta chain was observed in a study of cytotoxic CD8 clonotypes in ibrutinib-treated CLL. A 1 in 200,000 to 1 in 1 million T cell depth was the sequencing target. Using immunoSEQ multiplex PCR, the repertoire was profiled, and TCRdb retains in-frame clones only, with some absent. The sample gives some 290,000 clones, roughly 85% of which show up once; 6.5% to 8.5% is in the top ten. V lost 6 bases to trimming and J lost 10 bases; unmatched junction nucleotides: 3. Germline values: CDR1 SNHLY, CDR2 FYNNEI. The CDR3 sequence is 13 residues long. The sequencing here drew on PBMCs, taken before ibrutinib treatment. The V and J genes are TRBV2 and TRBJ2-1; TRBD2 matches 13 bases. The receptor was isolated from a human donor with chronic lymphocytic leukemia. Here the CDR3 DNA reads TGTGCCAGCAGACTAGCGGGAGGGATAGAGCAGTTCTTC. Amino acid sequence: CASRLAGGIEQFF.